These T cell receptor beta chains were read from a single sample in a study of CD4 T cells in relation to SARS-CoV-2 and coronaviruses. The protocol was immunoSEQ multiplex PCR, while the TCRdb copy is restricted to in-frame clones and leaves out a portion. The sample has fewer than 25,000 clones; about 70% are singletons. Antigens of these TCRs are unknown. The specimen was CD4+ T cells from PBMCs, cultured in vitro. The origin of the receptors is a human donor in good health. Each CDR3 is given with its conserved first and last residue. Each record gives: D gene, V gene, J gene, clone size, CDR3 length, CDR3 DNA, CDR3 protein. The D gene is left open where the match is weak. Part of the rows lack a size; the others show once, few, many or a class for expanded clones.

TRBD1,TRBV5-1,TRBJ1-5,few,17,TGCGCCAGCAGCTTGGGTGCTGGGACAGGACACAATCAGCCCCAGCATTTT,CASSLGAGTGHNQPQHF
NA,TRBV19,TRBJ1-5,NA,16,TGTGCCAGTAGGGAGGGGGGCAGAGGAGGGGTTCAGCCCCAGCATTTT,CASREGGRGGVQPQHF
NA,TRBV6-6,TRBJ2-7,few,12,TGTGCCAGCAGTCCTGGGGGCTACGAGCAGTACTTC,CASSPGGYEQYF
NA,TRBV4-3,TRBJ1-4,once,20,TGCGCCAGCAGCCAAGGCTACGGTCCCCTAGTGGGAAGGACTAATGAAAAACTGTTTTTT,CASSQGYGPLVGRTNEKLFF
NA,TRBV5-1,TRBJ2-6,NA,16,TGCGCCAGCAGCTTGGGTGGCAGCTCTGGGGCCAACGTCCTGACTTTC,CASSLGGSSGANVLTF
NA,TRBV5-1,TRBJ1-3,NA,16,TGCGCCAGCAGCCAAAATCCAAGACACTCTGGAAACACCATATATTTT,CASSQNPRHSGNTIYF
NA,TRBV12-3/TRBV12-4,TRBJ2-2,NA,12,TGTGCCAGCAGCACACCCCACGGGGAGCTGTTTTTT,CASSTPHGELFF
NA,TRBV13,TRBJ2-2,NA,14,TGTGCCAGCAGCTTAGACCCTGCACCCGGGGAGCTGTTTTTT,CASSLDPAPGELFF
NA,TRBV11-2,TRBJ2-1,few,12,TGTGCCAGCAGCTCGGAGCAGAAGACGCAGTTCTTC,CASSSEQKTQFF
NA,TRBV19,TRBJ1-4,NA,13,TGTGCCAGTAGTGTGGACCCCAATGAAAAACTGTTTTTT,CASSVDPNEKLFF
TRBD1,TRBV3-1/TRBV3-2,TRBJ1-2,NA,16,TGTGCCAGCAGCCAAGGGGGACAGGGGATTAACTATGGCTACACCTTC,CASSQGGQGINYGYTF
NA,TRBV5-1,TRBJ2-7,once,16,TGCGCCAGCAGCTTGGAGGGGAGGCAGGGCATCCACGAGCAGTACTTC,CASSLEGRQGIHEQYF
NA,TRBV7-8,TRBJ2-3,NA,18,TGTGCCAGCAGCTTAGACGGGGAAGGGGAGCTTACCACAGATACGCAGTATTTT,CASSLDGEGELTTDTQYF
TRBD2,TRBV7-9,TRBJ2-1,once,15,TGTGCCAGCACCGAAGGACTAGCGGTAGCGGATGAGCAGTTCTTC,CASTEGLAVADEQFF
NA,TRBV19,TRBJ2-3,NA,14,TGTGCCAGTAGTAATCAGGGTCGGACAGATACGCAGTATTTT,CASSNQGRTDTQYF
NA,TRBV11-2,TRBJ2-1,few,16,TGTGCCAGCAGCCAGGGGGCGGGGGGCGAATACAATGAGCAGTTCTTC,CASSQGAGGEYNEQFF
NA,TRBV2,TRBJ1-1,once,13,TGTGCCAGCAGTAACAGGGTGGGGACTGAAGCTTTCTTT,CASSNRVGTEAFF
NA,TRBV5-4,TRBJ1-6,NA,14,TGTGCCAGCAGCTTGGCGTTTTCTAATTCACCCCTCCACTTT,CASSLAFSNSPLHF
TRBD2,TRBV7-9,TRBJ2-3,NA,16,TGTGCCAGCAGCTCCCTAGCGGGAGGGCCCGGGGATACGCAGTATTTT,CASSSLAGGPGDTQYF
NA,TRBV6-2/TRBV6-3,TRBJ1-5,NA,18,TGTGCCAGCTGTTGCCGGCAGTCCTTAGCCGATAGCAATCAGCCCCAGCATTTT,CASCCRQSLADSNQPQHF
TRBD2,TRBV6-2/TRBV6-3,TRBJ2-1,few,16,TGTGCCAGCAGTTATAACCCTGATAGGCGGGAGGGTGAGCAGTTCTTC,CASSYNPDRREGEQFF
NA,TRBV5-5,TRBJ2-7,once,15,TGTGCCAGCAGCTATCTGATAACAGGGCAAGGGGAGCAGTACTTC,CASSYLITGQGEQYF
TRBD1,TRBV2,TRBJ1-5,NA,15,TGTGCCAGCACTACGGAGGACAGGAGAATGGAACCCCAGCATTTT,CASTTEDRRMEPQHF
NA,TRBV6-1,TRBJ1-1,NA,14,TGTGCCAGCAGTGACCTGGACCCTGGGACAGAAGCTTTCTTT,CASSDLDPGTEAFF
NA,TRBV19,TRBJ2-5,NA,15,TGTGCCAGTAAGCCGCTCGGCGGATTCCAAGAGACCCAGTACTTC,CASKPLGGFQETQYF
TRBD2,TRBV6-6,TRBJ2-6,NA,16,TGTGCCAGCCACAGGCGGGGGGCGAACGGGGCCAACGTCCTGACTTTC,CASHRRGANGANVLTF
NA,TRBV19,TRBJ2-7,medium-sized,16,TGTGCCAGTAGTATAGGGCGGTCTCAACCCACCTACGAGCAGTACTTC,CASSIGRSQPTYEQYF
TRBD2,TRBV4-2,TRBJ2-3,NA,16,TGTGCCAGCAGCCAAGAGGCTAGCGGGGCCACAGATACGCAGTATTTT,CASSQEASGATDTQYF
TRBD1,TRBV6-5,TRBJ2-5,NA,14,TGTGCCAGCGGCCTTACAGGGGCTCAAGAGACCCAGTACTTC,CASGLTGAQETQYF
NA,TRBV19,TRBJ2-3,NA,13,TGTGCCAGTAGTTTGCGGGCAGGGTTTGAGCAGTATTTT,CASSLRAGFEQYF
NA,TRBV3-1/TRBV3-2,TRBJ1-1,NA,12,TGTGCCAGCAGCCAACCCAACACTGAAGCTTTCTTT,CASSQPNTEAFF
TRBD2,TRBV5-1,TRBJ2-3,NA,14,TGCGCCAGCCGCCTAGCGGGGGGGACAGATACGCAGTATTTT,CASRLAGGTDTQYF
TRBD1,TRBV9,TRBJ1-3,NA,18,TGTGCCAGCAGCTTGGAGCAGGGGGGACGCTTCTCTGGAAACACCATATATTTT,CASSLEQGGRFSGNTIYF
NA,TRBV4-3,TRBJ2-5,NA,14,TGCGCCAGCAGCCAAGTGGTTCGCCAAGAGACCCAGTACTTC,CASSQVVRQETQYF
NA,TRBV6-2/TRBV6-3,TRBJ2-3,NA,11,TGTGCCAGCAGTTTTGAGGATACGCAGTATTTT,CASSFEDTQYF
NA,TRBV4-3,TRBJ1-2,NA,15,TGCGCCAGCAGCCAAGGGGTTGAGAGGGTGAGTGGCTACACCTTC,CASSQGVERVSGYTF
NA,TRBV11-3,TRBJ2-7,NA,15,TGTGCCAGCAGCTTAGATCGGGCCGGCTCCTACGAGCAGTACTTC,CASSLDRAGSYEQYF
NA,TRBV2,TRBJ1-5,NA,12,TGTGCCAGCAGCAGGATTAATCAGCCCCAGCATTTT,CASSRINQPQHF
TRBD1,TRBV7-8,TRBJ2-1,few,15,TGTGCCAGCAGCCTCCGGGACAGAGTCGACAATGAGCAGTTCTTC,CASSLRDRVDNEQFF
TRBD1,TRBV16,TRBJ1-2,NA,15,TGTGCCAGCAGCCAATTGGGACAGGGGTCGAGTGGCTACACCTTC,CASSQLGQGSSGYTF
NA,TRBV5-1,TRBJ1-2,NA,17,TGCGCCAGCAGCTACCTATCGCAGGAACTCGGAGGCTATGGCTACACCTTC,CASSYLSQELGGYGYTF
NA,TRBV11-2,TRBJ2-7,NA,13,TGTGCCAGCAGCCGAACATTGGATTACGAGCAGTACTTC,CASSRTLDYEQYF
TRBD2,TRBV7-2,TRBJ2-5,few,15,TGTGCCAGCAGCTCTGGGGGGGAGGTTTCAGAGACCCAGTACTTC,CASSSGGEVSETQYF
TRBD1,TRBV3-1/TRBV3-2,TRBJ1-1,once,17,TGTGCCAGCAGCCAACAGGGGTGGCGACAGGGGAGGACTGAAGCTTTCTTT,CASSQQGWRQGRTEAFF
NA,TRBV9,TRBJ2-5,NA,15,TGTGCCAGCAGCGTGACCGGGACGGAGTGGGAGACCCAGTACTTC,CASSVTGTEWETQYF
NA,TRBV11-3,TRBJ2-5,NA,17,TGTGCCAGCAGCGTAGGCACCAAAAGAACCCGCCAAGAGACCCAGTACTTC,CASSVGTKRTRQETQYF
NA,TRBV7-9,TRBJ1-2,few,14,TGTGCCAGCAGCTTAACATCATCCGGCTATGGCTACACCTTC,CASSLTSSGYGYTF
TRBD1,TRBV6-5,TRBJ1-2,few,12,TGTGCCAGCAGCGGGACAGGAGGAGGCTACACCTTC,CASSGTGGGYTF
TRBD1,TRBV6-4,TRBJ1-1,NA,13,TGTGCCAGCAGTAGACAGGGGAACACTGAAGCTTTCTTT,CASSRQGNTEAFF
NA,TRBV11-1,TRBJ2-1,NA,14,TGTGCCAGCAGTTTCGACCCCGGGGCGGGATTTCGGTTCTTC,CASSFDPGAGFRFF
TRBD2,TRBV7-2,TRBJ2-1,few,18,TGTGCCAGCAGCTTGCGTACTAGCGGGGTGAGCTCCTACAATGAGCAGTTCTTC,CASSLRTSGVSSYNEQFF
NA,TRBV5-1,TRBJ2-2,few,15,TGCGCCAGCAGCTTGATTGAGGGGAACACCGGGGAGCTGTTTTTT,CASSLIEGNTGELFF
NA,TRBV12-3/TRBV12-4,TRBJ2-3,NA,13,TGTGCCAGCAGTTATGGGGACACCCATACGCAGTATTTT,CASSYGDTHTQYF
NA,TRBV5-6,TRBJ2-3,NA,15,TGTGCCAGCAGCTTGGGGGGCAGAACCACAGATACGCAGTATTTT,CASSLGGRTTDTQYF
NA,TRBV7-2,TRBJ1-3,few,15,TGTGCCAGCAGCTTAGTCGTCTTCTCTGGAAACACCATATATTTT,CASSLVVFSGNTIYF
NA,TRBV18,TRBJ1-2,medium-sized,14,TGTGCCAGCTCACCACAGGGCGCGAACTATGGCTACACCTTC,CASSPQGANYGYTF
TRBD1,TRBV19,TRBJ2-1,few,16,TGTGCCAGTAGTAGTATGACAGGGGGCAGTTACAATGAGCAGTTCTTC,CASSSMTGGSYNEQFF
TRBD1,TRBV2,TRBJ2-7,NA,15,TGTGCCATCAACAGGGGGCGAAGGTTGGGCTACGAGCAGTACTTC,CAINRGRRLGYEQYF
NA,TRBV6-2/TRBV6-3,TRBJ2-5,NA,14,TGTGCCAGCAGCCGCCGGGCCTTCCAGCCGACCCAGTACTTC,CASSRRAFQPTQYF
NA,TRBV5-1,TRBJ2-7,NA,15,TGCGCCAGCAGACCCACGACAGACAACTCCTACGAGCAGTACTTC,CASRPTTDNSYEQYF